The 4 T cell receptor beta chains in this list originate from one sample, sequenced in a study of cytomegalovirus exposure and HLA in healthy donors. The PCR employed 60 Vbeta primers together with 13 Jbeta primers. TCRdb's table, derived via immunoSEQ multiplex PCR, lists solely in-frame clones and lacks some. This sample has about 150,000 clones, with approximately 80% found just once. The sequenced sample consisted of PBMCs. These TCRs come from a woman aged 50 to 60 in good health and CMV-seropositive.

The sample holds a few counts of this clone. The chain employs TRBV9 and TRBJ1-3; 10 bases are a match to TRBD1. This CDR3 spans 17 amino acids. Germline CDR1 SGDLS, CDR2 YYNGEE. V shed 0 bases, J shed 2 bases, and the junction held 5 bases outside the gene matches. The CDR3 reads CASSVARQGAPGNTIYF. In DNA form, the CDR3 reads TGTGCCAGCAGCGTAGCTCGACAGGGGGCCCCTGGAAACACCATATATTTT.

The V and J genes are TRBV4-3 and TRBJ2-7, with D possibly being TRBD1 (5 bases). The CDR3 runs to 15 residues. Trimming left V 4 bases short and J 0 bases short, with 13 bases between. From germline, CDR1 is LGHNA and CDR2 YSLEER. The CDR3 sequence: CASSPHHRSSYEQYF. The CDR3 DNA reads TGCGCCAGCAGCCCGCACCACAGGAGCTCCTACGAGCAGTACTTC.

This clone turned up a few times. J is TRBJ2-2 and V is TRBV9, with D unresolved. The CDR3 sequence is 15 residues long. Germline CDR1 is SGDLS and CDR2 is YYNGEE. Trimming took off 1 base at V and 4 bases at J, with 11 bases between the two ends. CDR3 sequence reads: CASSVSPQITGELFF. The CDR3 nucleotides read TGTGCCAGCAGCGTATCCCCACAGATCACCGGGGAGCTGTTTTTT.

V usage is TRBV27 and J usage is TRBJ1-1; D is ambiguous. There are 13 residues in the CDR3. Germline V gene lookup returns CDR1 MNHEY and CDR2 SMNVEV (reference sequence). Deletions cut 5 bases from V and 7 bases from J, with 14 bases between. The CDR3 protein is CASSRGGVGEAFF. As DNA, the CDR3 is TGTGCCAGCAGTCGGGGTGGCGTCGGTGAAGCTTTCTTT.